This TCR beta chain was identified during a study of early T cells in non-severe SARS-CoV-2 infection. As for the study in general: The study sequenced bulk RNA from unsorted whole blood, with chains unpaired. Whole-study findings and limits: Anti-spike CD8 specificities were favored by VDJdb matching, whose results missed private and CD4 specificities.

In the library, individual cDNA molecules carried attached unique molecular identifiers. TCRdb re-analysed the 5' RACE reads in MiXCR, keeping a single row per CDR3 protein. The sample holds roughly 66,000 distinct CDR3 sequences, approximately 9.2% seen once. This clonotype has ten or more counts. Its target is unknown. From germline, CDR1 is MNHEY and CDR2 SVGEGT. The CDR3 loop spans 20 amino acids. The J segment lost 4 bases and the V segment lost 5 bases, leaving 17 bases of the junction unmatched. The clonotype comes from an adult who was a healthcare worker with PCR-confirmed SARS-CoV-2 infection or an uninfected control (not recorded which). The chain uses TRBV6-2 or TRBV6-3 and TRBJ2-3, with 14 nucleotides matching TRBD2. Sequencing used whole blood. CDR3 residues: CASSLQYPGLAGVRADTQYF. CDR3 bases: TGTGCCAGCAGTCTCCAATACCCGGGACTAGCGGGAGTGAGGGCAGATACGCAGTATTTT.